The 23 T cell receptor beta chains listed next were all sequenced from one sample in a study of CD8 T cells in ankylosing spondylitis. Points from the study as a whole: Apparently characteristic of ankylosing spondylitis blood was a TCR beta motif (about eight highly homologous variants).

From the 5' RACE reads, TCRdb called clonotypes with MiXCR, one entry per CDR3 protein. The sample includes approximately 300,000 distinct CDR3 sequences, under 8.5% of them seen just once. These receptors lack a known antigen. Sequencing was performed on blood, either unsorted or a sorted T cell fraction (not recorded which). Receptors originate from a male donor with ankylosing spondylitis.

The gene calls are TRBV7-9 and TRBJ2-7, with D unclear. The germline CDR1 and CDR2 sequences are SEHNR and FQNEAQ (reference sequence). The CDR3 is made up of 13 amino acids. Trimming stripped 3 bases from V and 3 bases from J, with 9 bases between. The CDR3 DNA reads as TGTGCCAGCAGCTTGGCCTCAGACTACGAGCAGTACTTC. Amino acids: CASSLASDYEQYF.

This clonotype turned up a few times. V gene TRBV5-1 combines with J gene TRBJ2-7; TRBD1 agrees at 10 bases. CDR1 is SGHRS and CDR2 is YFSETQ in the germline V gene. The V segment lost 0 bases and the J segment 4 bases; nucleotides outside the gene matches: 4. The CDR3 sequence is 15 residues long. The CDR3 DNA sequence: TGCGCCAGCAGCTTGGCCGGGACAGGGGATTACGAGCAGTACTTC. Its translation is CASSLAGTGDYEQYF.

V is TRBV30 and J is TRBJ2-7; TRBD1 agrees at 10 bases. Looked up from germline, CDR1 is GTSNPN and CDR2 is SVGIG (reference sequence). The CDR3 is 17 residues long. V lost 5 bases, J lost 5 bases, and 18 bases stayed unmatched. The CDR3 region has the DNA TGTGCCTGGGATAACGAGGGACAGGGGCCAACTCAGAACGAGCAGTACTTC. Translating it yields CAWDNEGQGPTQNEQYF.

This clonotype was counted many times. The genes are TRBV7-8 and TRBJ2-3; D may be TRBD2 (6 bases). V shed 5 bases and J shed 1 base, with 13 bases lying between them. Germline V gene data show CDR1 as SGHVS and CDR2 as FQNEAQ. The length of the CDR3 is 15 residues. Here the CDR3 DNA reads TGTGCCAGCAGCCGATGGCTAGCGCGCACAGATACGCAGTATTTT. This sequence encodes CASSRWLARTDTQYF.

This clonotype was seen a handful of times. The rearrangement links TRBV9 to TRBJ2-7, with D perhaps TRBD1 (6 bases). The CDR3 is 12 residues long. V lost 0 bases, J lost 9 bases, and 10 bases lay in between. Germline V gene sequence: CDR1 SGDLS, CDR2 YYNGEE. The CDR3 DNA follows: TGTGCCAGCAGCGTAGGAACAGGGTTGCAGTACTTC. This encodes CASSVGTGLQYF.

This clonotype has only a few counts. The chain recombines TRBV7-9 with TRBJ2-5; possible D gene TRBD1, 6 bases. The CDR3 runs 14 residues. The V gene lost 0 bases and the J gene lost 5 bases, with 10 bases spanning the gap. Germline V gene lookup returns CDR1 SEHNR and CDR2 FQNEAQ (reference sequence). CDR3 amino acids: CASSLASGDETQYF. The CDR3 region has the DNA TGTGCCAGCAGCTTAGCTTCAGGGGATGAGACCCAGTACTTC.

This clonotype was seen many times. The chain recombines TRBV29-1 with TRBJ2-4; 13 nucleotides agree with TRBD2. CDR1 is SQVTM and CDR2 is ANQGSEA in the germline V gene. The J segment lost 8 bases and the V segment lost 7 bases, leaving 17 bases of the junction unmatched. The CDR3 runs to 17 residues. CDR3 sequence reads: CSARGRGTSGTADIQYF. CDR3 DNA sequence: TGCAGCGCCAGGGGGAGGGGGACTAGCGGGACCGCGGACATTCAGTACTTC.

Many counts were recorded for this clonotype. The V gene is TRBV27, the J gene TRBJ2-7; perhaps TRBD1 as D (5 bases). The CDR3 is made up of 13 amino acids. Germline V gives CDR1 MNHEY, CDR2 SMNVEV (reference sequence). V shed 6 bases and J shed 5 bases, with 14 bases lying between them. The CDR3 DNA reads TGTGCCAGCAGACCAGGGAATACGAACGAGCAGTACTTC. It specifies CASRPGNTNEQYF.

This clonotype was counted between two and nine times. CDR3 residues: CSAAQSLGGTDTQYF. CDR3 coding DNA: TGCAGTGCCGCCCAATCTCTGGGCGGCACAGATACGCAGTATTTT. The V and J genes are TRBV20-1 and TRBJ2-3; D call uncertain. Trimming removed 6 bases from V and 1 base from J, with 17 bases in between. The CDR3 spans 15 residues. From germline, CDR1 is DFQATT and CDR2 SNEGSKA (reference sequence).

The CDR3 region is CASSLMGMDGYTF. CDR3 nucleotides: TGTGCCAGCAGTCTGATGGGGATGGATGGCTACACCTTC. This chain joins TRBV12-3 or TRBV12-4 and TRBJ1-2; D is uncertain. With 5 bases removed from V and 6 bases from J, the gap between germline ends came to 13 bases. There are 13 residues in the CDR3.

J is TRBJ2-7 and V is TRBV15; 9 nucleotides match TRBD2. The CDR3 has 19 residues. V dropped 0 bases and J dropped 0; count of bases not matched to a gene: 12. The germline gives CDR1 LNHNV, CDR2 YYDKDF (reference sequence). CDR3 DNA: TGTGCCACCAGCAGAGATCTTCCGGGACTAGCTGGCGGCTCCTACGAGCAGTACTTC. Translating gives CATSRDLPGLAGGSYEQYF. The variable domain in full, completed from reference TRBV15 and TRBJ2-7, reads DAMVIQNPRYQVTQFGKPVTLSCSQTLNHNVMYWYQQKSSQAPKLLFHYYDKDFNNEADTPDNFQSRRPNTSFCFLDIRSPGLGDTAMYLCATSRDLPGLAGGSYEQYFGPGTRLTVT.

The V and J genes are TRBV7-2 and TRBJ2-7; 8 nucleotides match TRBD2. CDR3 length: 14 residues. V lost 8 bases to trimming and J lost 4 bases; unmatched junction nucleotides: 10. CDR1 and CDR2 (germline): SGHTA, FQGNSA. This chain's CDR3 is CASGRGLAGYEQYF. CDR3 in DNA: TGTGCCAGCGGACGCGGACTAGCAGGGTACGAGCAGTACTTC.

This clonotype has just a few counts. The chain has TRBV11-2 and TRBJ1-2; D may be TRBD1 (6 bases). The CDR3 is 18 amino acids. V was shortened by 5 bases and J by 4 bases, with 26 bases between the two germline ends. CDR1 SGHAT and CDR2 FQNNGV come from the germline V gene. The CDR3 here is CASSPELDGDNLAYGYTF. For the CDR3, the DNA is TGTGCCAGCAGCCCCGAGTTAGATGGGGACAATTTGGCCTATGGCTACACCTTC. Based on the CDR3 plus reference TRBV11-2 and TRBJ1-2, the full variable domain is EAGVAQSPRYKIIEKRQSVAFWCNPISGHATLYWYQQILGQGPKLLIQFQNNGVVDDSQLPKDRFSAERLKGVDSTLKIQPAKLEDSAVYLCASSPELDGDNLAYGYTFGSGTRLTVV.

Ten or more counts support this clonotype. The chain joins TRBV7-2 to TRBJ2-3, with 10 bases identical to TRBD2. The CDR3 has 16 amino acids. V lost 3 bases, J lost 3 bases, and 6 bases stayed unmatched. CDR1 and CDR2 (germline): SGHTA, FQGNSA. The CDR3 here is CASSFTSSGGTDTQYF. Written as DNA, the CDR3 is TGTGCCAGCAGCTTTACTTCTAGCGGGGGAACAGATACGCAGTATTTT.

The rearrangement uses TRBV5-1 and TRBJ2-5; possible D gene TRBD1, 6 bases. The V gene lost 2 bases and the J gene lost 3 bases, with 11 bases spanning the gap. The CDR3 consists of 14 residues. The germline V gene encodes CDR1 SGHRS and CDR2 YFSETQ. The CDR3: CASSLGQRKETQYF. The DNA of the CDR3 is TGCGCCAGCAGCTTAGGACAGCGCAAAGAGACCCAGTACTTC.

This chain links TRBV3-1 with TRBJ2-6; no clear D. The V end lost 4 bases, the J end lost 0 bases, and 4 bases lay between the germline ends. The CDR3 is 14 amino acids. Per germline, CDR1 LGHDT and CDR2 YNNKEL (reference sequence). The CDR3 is CASSRASGANVLTF. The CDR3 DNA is TGTGCCAGCAGCCGAGCCTCTGGGGCCAACGTCCTGACTTTC.

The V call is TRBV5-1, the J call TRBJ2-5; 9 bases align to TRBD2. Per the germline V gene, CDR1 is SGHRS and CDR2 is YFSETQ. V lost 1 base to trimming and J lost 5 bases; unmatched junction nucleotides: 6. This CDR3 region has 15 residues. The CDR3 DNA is TGCGCCAGCAGCTTGAGTGGACTAGCGAGGGAGACCCAGTACTTC. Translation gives CASSLSGLARETQYF.

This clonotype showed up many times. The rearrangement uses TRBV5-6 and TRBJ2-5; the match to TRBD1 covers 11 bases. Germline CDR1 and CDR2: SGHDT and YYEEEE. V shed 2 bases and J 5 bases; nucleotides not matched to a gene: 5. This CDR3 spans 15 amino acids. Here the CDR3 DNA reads TGTGCCAGCAGCTTTTGGACAGGGGGCGGGGAGACCCAGTACTTC. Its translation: CASSFWTGGGETQYF.

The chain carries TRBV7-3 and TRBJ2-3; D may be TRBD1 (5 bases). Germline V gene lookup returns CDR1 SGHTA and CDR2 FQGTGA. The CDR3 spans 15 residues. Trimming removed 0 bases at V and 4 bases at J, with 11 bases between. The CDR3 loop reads CASSLTGHSPDTQYF. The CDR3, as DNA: TGTGCCAGCAGCTTAACGGGGCACTCACCAGATACGCAGTATTTT.

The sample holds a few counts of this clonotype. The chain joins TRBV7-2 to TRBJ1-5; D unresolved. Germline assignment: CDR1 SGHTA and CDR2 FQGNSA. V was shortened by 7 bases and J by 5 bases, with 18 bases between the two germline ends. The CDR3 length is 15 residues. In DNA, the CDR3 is TGTGCCAGCACCCCAGCGTATTCCTTCTATCAGCCCCAGCATTTT. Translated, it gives CASTPAYSFYQPQHF.

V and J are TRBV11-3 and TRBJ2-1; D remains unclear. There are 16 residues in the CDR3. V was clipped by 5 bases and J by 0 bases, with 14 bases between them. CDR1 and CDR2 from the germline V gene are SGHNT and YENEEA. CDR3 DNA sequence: TGTGCCAGCAGCGCCCGTCGCACGCGCTCCTACAATGAGCAGTTCTTC. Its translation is CASSARRTRSYNEQFF.

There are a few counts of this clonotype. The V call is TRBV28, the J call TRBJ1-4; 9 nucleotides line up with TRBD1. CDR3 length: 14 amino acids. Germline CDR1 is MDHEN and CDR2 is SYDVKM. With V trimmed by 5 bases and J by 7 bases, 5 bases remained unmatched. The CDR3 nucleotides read TGTGCCAGCAGTCTACAGGGGGCCAGTGAAAAACTGTTTTTT. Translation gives CASSLQGASEKLFF.

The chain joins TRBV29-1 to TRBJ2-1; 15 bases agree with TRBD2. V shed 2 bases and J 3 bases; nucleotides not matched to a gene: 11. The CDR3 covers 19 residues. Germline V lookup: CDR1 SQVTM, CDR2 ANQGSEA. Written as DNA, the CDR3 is TGCAGCGTTGAATGGACTAGCGGGAGGGCCCGCGGCGTCTACAATGAGCAGTTCTTC. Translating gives CSVEWTSGRARGVYNEQFF.